This T cell receptor beta chain derives from a study of cytomegalovirus exposure and HLA in healthy donors. With 60 Vbeta and 13 Jbeta primers, the PCR was carried out. The protocol was immunoSEQ multiplex PCR, while the TCRdb copy is restricted to in-frame clones and leaves out a portion. This sample has 95,000 to 150,000 clones, with about 80% found just once. The TCR originated in a female donor in good health and CMV-seropositive. The sample comprised PBMCs.

The CDR3 sequence: CASSYSTGGGNEQFF. CDR3 in DNA: TGTGCCAGCAGTTACTCTACGGGGGGCGGGAATGAGCAGTTCTTC. The chain employs TRBV6-5 and TRBJ2-1; D is perhaps TRBD2 (7 bases). From germline, CDR1 is MNHEY and CDR2 SVGAGI. The V end was cut by 0 bases, the J end by 7 bases, with 13 bases between. CDR3 length: 15 residues.